The entry below gives a single T cell receptor (beta chain) sequence along with its context. Its antigen is still unknown. These data originate in a study of shared clonotypes between healthy human individuals. Study-level findings and limits: With a handful of donors compared, approximately 5.5% of naive CD4 clonotypes were shared.

Sequenced by immunoSEQ multiplex PCR; TCRdb stores in-frame clones only, minus some. The table records approximately 1.5 million clones, under 99% of them present only once. The V end lost 6 bases, the J end lost 6 bases, and 6 bases lay between the germline ends. Germline CDR1 DFQATT, CDR2 SNEGSKA (reference sequence). The CDR3 sequence is 10 residues long. The source of this sequence is a man aged 25-45 years in good health. J is TRBJ2-1 and V is TRBV20-1; D is unresolved. Sequencing was performed on naive CD4+ T cells sorted from blood. Documented subset: CD45RA+ positively selected. CDR3 coding DNA: TGCAGTGCCAAATCCAATGAGCAGTTCTTC. Amino acid sequence: CSAKSNEQFF.